This TCR beta chain was found in a study of blood T cells in healthy people across ages. Background on the study: Per two T cells, template switching captured roughly one barcoded beta molecule. Study outcomes and limitations: Versus aged donors, long-lived donors had higher diversity and more naive CD4+ cells. Strong correlation existed between TCR beta diversity and naive T cell percentage.

Next came a second PCR, run for 7 to 11 cycles, which used a sample-barcoded 5' primer along with a J-beta primer mix. TCRdb reprocessed the 5' RACE reads via MiXCR and lists one record per CDR3 protein. Of approximately 600,000 distinct CDR3 sequences listed, around 54% were seen once; the top ten hold around 37%. In regard to this clonotype: As yet, its antigen is unknown.

It was ten milliliters of peripheral blood that were drawn from each donor. Germline lookup yields CDR1 MGHRA and CDR2 YSYEKL. CDR3 length: 19 residues. Sample: blood. The sequence came from a man aged 55 to 69 in good health. The rearrangement links TRBV4-1 to TRBJ2-7, with D perhaps matching TRBD1 (5 bases). The J call is doubtful: the DNA matches TRBJ2-4 better. The CDR3 DNA reads as TGCGCCAGCAGCCAGGTGGGATTCAGGGTTACTCTAGCCAAAAACATTCAGTACTTC. Translating gives CASSQVGFRVTLAKNIQYF.